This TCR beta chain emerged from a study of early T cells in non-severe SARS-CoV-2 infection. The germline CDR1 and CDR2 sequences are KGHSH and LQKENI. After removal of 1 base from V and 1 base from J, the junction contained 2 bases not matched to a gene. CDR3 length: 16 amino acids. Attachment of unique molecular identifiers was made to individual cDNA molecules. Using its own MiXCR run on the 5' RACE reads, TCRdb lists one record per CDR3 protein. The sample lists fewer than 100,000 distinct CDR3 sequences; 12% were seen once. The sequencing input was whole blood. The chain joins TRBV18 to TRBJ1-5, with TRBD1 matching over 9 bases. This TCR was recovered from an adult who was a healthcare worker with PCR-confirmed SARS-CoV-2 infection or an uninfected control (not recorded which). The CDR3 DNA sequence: TGTGCCAGCTCACCACAAGACAGGGGGAGCAATCAGCCCCAGCATTTT. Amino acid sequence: CASSPQDRGSNQPQHF.